Here is one T cell receptor beta chain with its context. J gave up 7 bases and V 1 base, and 5 bases lay outside the gene matches. This CDR3 has 15 amino acids. CDR1 and CDR2 from the germline V gene are MGHRA and YSYEKL. Data came from immunoSEQ multiplex PCR; TCRdb stores just in-frame clones and leaves some out. Of about 120,000 clones in the sample, 85% were seen once. This record comes from a study of blood T cell repertoires in COVID-19. Study-level information: In each case, the material was cDNA or gDNA derived from T cells, B-cell-depleted T cells, or PBMCs.

The source is a man in his sixties with acute or convalescent COVID-19. Material for sequencing was peripheral blood. The chain links TRBV4-1 to TRBJ2-2; 8 positions match TRBD1. The CDR3 spells CASSQGQGAIGELFF. For the CDR3, the DNA is TGCGCCAGCAGCCAAGGCCAGGGGGCAATCGGGGAGCTGTTTTTT.